This T cell receptor (beta chain) appears in the sequencing data of a study of patients and donors after allogeneic stem cell transplantation. V shed 5 bases and J shed 1 base, with 14 bases lying between them. The CDR3 is 15 amino acids. Germline V gene data show CDR1 as SGHTA and CDR2 as FQGNSA. A single record per CDR3 protein comes from TCRdb applying MiXCR to the RT-PCR reads. The sample consists of some 960,000 distinct CDR3 sequences, about a sixth of them appearing once. The source material was blood, either unsorted or a sorted T cell fraction (not recorded which). This chain joins TRBV7-2 and TRBJ2-5, with D unresolved. The sequence derives from a human donor who was either an allogeneic HSCT recipient or a stem cell or donor lymphocyte infusion donor (not recorded which). It is not recorded whose cells these are; they may come from a transplant donor. The CDR3: CASSHPGRLQETQYF. CDR3 in DNA: TGTGCCAGCAGCCACCCCGGACGTCTCCAAGAGACCCAGTACTTC.